This TCR beta chain is drawn from a study of T cell repertoires in cytomegalovirus infection. Study overall: Both CMV infection and a matching HLA type were indicated by public TCR beta signatures. Findings and limits, study-wide: CMV carriers having the relevant HLA were flagged by cumulative public TCR beta family frequency. Within the response measured ex vivo, HLA-C-restricted CMV-specific TCR beta clonotypes were dominant.

Each CDR3 protein gets one entry after TCRdb re-called the reads with MiXCR. In the table there are about 300,000 distinct CDR3 sequences, 8% to 10% of which are singletons. As concerns this clonotype: As yet, its antigen is unknown.

Germline trimming cut 6 bases from V and 5 bases from J; bases unmatched to any gene: 16. The germline V gene has CDR1 DFQATT and CDR2 SNEGSKA (reference sequence). This CDR3 region has 16 residues. This clonotype was sampled from a human donor in good health (CMV status not recorded). Some clones in this sample may be carry-over from other donors' samples. The chain uses TRBV20-1 and TRBJ2-5, with 9 positions matching TRBD2. The source material was PBMCs. The CDR3 loop reads CSATGGSGGPRETQYF. The CDR3 coding sequence is TGCAGTGCCACGGGAGGTAGCGGGGGCCCAAGGGAGACCCAGTACTTC.